This TCR beta chain was recovered during a study of blood T cells in healthy people across ages. Study results and limitations: The study could not conclusively compare naive and antigen-experienced cells, given its unsorted PBMCs. No one knew whether donors had CMV, which possibly confounded expanded clonotype changes.

V shed 4 bases and J shed 8 bases, with 20 bases lying between them. This CDR3 spans 16 amino acids. Germline lookup yields CDR1 MGHRA and CDR2 YSYEKL. This clonotype was observed a few times. The antigen is undetermined. The authors ran a second PCR of about 7 to 11 cycles using a sample-barcoded 5' primer and a J-beta primer mix. Carrying 12 random nucleotides, a template-switch adaptor labeled each individual cDNA molecule. One entry per CDR3 protein results from TCRdb running MiXCR on the 5' RACE reads. Seen here are around 1.5 million distinct CDR3 sequences, around two fifths observed once, and the top ten hold approximately 7.9%.

This clonotype originated in a young woman in good health. Input material: blood. The V gene is TRBV4-1, the J gene TRBJ1-4; maybe TRBD1 (5 bases). This chain's CDR3 is CASSLPYEGAQEKLFF. The CDR3 nucleotides are TGCGCCAGCAGCCTCCCTTACGAAGGGGCGCAGGAAAAACTGTTTTTT.